This is a list of T cell receptor beta chains from one sample in a study of blood T cell repertoires in COVID-19. Clones were read by immunoSEQ multiplex PCR, and TCRdb kept only the in-frame ones, dropping some. The data show approximately 230,000 clones, roughly 80% seen once. Specimen: peripheral blood. The receptors were gathered from an elderly man with acute or convalescent COVID-19. CDR3s include the opening cysteine and the closing phenylalanine or tryptophan. A D gene is named only where the DNA matches it firmly. The size field is filled for only some rows; it gives once, few, many or a size class.

j_call d_call v_call clone_size cdr3_nt cdr3_aa
TRBJ1-6 NA TRBV3-1/TRBV3-2 NA TGTGCCAGCAGCCAAGTCCCGGGGGATTATAATTCACCCCTCCACTTT CASSQVPGDYNSPLHF
TRBJ1-5 NA TRBV2 NA TGTGCCAGCAGAAAACTTGACCCCAGGGTTGGCCAGCCCCAGCATTTT CASRKLDPRVGQPQHF
TRBJ2-5 TRBD2 TRBV5-1 NA TGCGCCAGCAGGGAACGGGAGGGCCCGGAGACCCAGTACTTC CASREREGPETQYF
TRBJ2-5 TRBD2 TRBV27 NA TGTGCCAGCAAATCAGCGGGAGGGGTTTTGACCCAGTACTTC CASKSAGGVLTQYF
TRBJ1-2 TRBD1 TRBV5-1 NA TGCGCCAGCAGCGGGGGACAGCTCTTAGGCTACACCTTC CASSGGQLLGYTF
TRBJ1-1 NA TRBV6-1 NA TGTGCCAGCAGTGGGGTTTGGGGGGGCGCGGGATCTGAAGCTTTCTTT CASSGVWGGAGSEAFF
TRBJ1-3 TRBD1 TRBV29-1 once TGCAGCGTTGAATCCCGGGACAGGTTTGCCTCTGGAAACACCATATATTTT CSVESRDRFASGNTIYF
TRBJ1-4 TRBD1 TRBV5-1 NA TGCGCCAGCAGCTTGATAGGGGGCCAGACTAATGAAAAACTGTTTTTT CASSLIGGQTNEKLFF
TRBJ2-3 NA TRBV7-2 NA TGTGCCAGCAGCTCACCGTACAGGGGCACAGATACGCAGTATTTT CASSSPYRGTDTQYF
TRBJ2-3 NA TRBV24-1 NA TGTGCCACCAGTGATTTTGCTAGCGGCACAGATACGCAGTATTTT CATSDFASGTDTQYF
TRBJ2-5 NA TRBV11-3 NA TGTGCCAGCAGCTTAGACAGGGAAGAGACCCAGTACTTC CASSLDREETQYF
TRBJ2-7 NA TRBV27 once TGTGCCAGCAGTTTCAGACACCCCTACGAGCAGTACTTC CASSFRHPYEQYF
TRBJ2-2 NA TRBV5-5 once TGTGCCAGCAGCTTGGCGGACACCGGGGAGCTGTTTTTT CASSLADTGELFF